This TCR beta chain was documented in a study of cytomegalovirus exposure and HLA in healthy donors (dated by TCRdb to 2015 to 2018). For context, the study as a whole: According to an earlier analysis of several hundred of the donors, about 179 million T cells yielded over 90 million unique TCR beta sequences and roughly 280 Gb of sequence data. Besides the first cohort of hundreds of subjects, a separate validation cohort made up of 120 different subjects was used. HLA typing included class I and class II loci at four-digit resolution. Donor age, sex, ethnicity and CMV serostatus were compiled together with the repertoire data. Rather than drawing on any new phenotypic data, the later analysis identified candidate immune exposures from TCR beta sequences and the way those sequences occurred across donors. About 280 gigabases of sequencing data and 70 million to 95 million unique TCR sequences made up an early release that covered under 750 HLA-typed donors. On average, 235,054 unique TCR beta nucleotide sequences were sequenced per donor among about 400 genotyped donors of the cohort, with roughly 19% of those sequences being non-productive. An earlier analysis of some 500 of the donors used high-throughput TCR beta sequencing to judge whether each TCR beta V gene segment behaved as functional or pseudogenic. The study aimed to test whether cataloging public T cell receptors could reveal signatures of past pathogen exposure. Typing coverage varied by locus: roughly 629-630 donors for A, B, C, DRB1 and DQB1; about 520 for DQA1; some 610 for DPA1; some 470 for DPB1. Every discovery cohort repertoire had been produced on one sequencing platform. The T cell repertoires of 700 or so subjects were profiled by immunosequencing and related to cytomegalovirus serostatus. To predict cytomegalovirus infection status, the study brought together high-throughput TCR immunosequencing, statistical association of individual TCRs with disease status, and machine learning. Of the roughly 400 genotyped donors, approximately 80% were placed in the genetic ancestry cluster associated with self-reported Caucasian donors. In a later genetic analysis, genome-wide SNP genotypes for about 55% of the roughly 700 donors were used, and that subset was treated as a discovery cohort. Several DR-DQ haplotypes were treated as single units for association and clustering because of strong linkage in the cohort. A later analysis re-examined previously published TCR beta repertoires from 500 to 700 donors and added high-resolution HLA genotyping to investigate patterns of TCR occurrence.

In total, roughly 670 healthy bone marrow donors made up the cohort. At the time of sampling, all cohort members were nominally healthy, though unrecorded immune exposures were likely present. The donor tested CMV seronegative, placing the donor among the 350 to 400 seronegative members of the cohort. Every donor gave a peripheral blood sample, and the peripheral blood mononuclear cells from that sample were used for TCR beta sequencing. Genomic DNA extraction from the blood cell samples was performed with the Qiagen DNeasy Blood Extraction Kit. After removal of 10 bases from V and 2 bases from J, the junction retains 7 bases not matched to a gene. The CDR3 goes from the cysteine to the phenylalanine over 13 residues. CDR3 DNA is the only sequence kept; it has 39 bases, read in frame from the first base. The germline V gene yields SNHLY for CDR1 and FYNNEI for CDR2. General findings and caveats noted by the study authors: The study gave a list of roughly 150 TCR beta chains associated with cytomegalovirus. Immune exposure information for the cohort was limited to CMV serostatus. Cytomegalovirus status was reported to be diagnosed by the classifier with high specificity and sensitivity in both the original and validation cohorts. Compared with equally common non-associated chains, HLA-associated TCR beta chains in a later analysis were more clonally expanded and had lower generation probabilities. In a later genetic analysis, fewer N-insertions in productive TCRs were reported among donors in an Asian-associated ancestry cluster than the roughly 640-donor mean. In a later analysis, several top co-occurrence clusters were reported to appear linked to parvovirus B19, influenza, CMV and Epstein-Barr virus. Most TCR sequences were observed very rarely across donors, whereas some public TCRs were present in many individuals. When HLA alleles, especially DR and DQ, strongly co-occurred, attributing TCR associations to individual alleles was difficult. A further reported finding was that TCR beta sequences accurately predicted the HLA-A and HLA-B alleles for most subjects in the first cohort. The authors suggested that the approach could potentially be generalized to other disease states and immunological phenotypes. An earlier analysis of approximately 530 of the donors showed that most TCR beta V segments appeared in productive rearrangements either about 87% or about 30% of the time, which broadly matched IMGT annotations. The earlier analysis of 587 of the donors excluded some 16 rarely observed V segments, including chromosome 9 orphons, because counts were too low. The sequencing pipeline was judged likely to have produced a cluster of highly shared sequence variants as a technical artifact. In a later genetic analysis, a missense DCLRE1C variant was associated with V-gene and J-gene trimming of TCR beta chains, and the association was replicated in an independent cohort. Correlated functional status among segregating V segments might be attributable to linkage disequilibrium, but an unknown experimental factor could not be ruled out. In this cohort, only TCR beta chains were sequenced, and detectable features were limited by the absence of alpha or paired-chain data. A later analysis found that most CMV-associated TCR beta chains appeared HLA-restricted, with HLA associations seemingly driven largely by CMV exposure. Specific HLA alleles were associated with some 15,000 TCR beta sequences at a false discovery rate of 0.05 in a later analysis. According to a later analysis, TCR association rates differed among HLA loci, with DRB1 alleles showing the most associated TCRs and HLA-C alleles showing the fewest. Because some donors lacked HLA typing at each locus, the association tests relied only on the typed subset. Because the 87-base-pair reads could not distinguish some IMGT-functional V segments, including TRBV6-2 and TRBV6-3, those segments were excluded. In vitro tests confirmed that a few of the cytomegalovirus-associated TCR beta chains recognize cytomegalovirus antigens. Roughly uniform sequencing depth across donors was assumed in presence/absence analyses, although this assumption may not hold.

This clone was observed a single time. Which antigen it targets is not known. No base qualities exist here, and no much larger clone lies one base off it. The method behind the library was the immunoSEQ multiplex PCR assay. A mixture of 60 forward primers for TCR Vbeta segments and 13 reverse primers for TCR Jbeta segments was used in the multiplex PCR. Amplification of the CDR3 region of rearranged TCR beta genes was performed with a multiplex PCR assay on genomic DNA. Amplified TCR beta libraries were sequenced as 87-base-pair reads on the Illumina HiSeq System. Per the authors' processing: Across the 500 to 850 repertoires, a later analysis counted 75 million to 90 million unique TCR beta chains, 9 million to 14 million of which were shared by at least two donors. To remove PCR and sequencing errors, raw reads were error-corrected and collapsed into unique sequences using a nearest-neighbor algorithm that merged closely related sequences. CDR3 sequences were aligned to IMGT reference sequences to assign V, D and J gene segments. For a sequence to be retained, a match of at least six nucleotides to both a V gene segment and a J gene segment was required. A rearrangement counted as productive if the CDR3 had no stop codons and remained in frame with V and J, and every other rearrangement counted as non-productive. CDR3 was defined by IMGT convention, running from the second conserved V-encoded cysteine to the conserved J-encoded phenylalanine. Sequences without an unambiguous match to a single V gene segment were excluded from the earlier analysis of about 600 of the donors. In an earlier analysis of some 590 of the donors, V segments were called functional above 56.7% productive rearrangements and were called segregating when the between-donor standard deviation exceeded 5%. A statistical classification framework was developed to diagnose cytomegalovirus status using the catalog of TCR beta chain sequences. In a later analysis, TCR nucleotide sequences were compared against IMGT/GENE-DB human TR gene sequences so that V and J genes could be assigned. The TCRdist pipeline was used in a later analysis to assign CDR3 sequences and most-parsimonious VDJ recombination scenarios. In a later analysis, each TCR beta chain was defined by its CDR3 amino acid sequence together with its V-gene family, and reads lacking a unique V-gene family were excluded. To address suspected cross-contamination and a sequencing artifact, a later analysis removed over 500 highly shared, low-generation-probability nucleotide sequences. For each public chain, a later analysis derived a clonal expansion index from normalized ranks of inferred template counts within each repertoire. In a later analysis, generation probabilities were computed with a VDJ recombination model fitted to out-of-frame rearrangements, and the resulting probabilities were checked against IGoR. In a later analysis, hypergeometric tests were used to score TCR-TCR, TCR-HLA and TCR-CMV co-occurrence, with a repertoire-size bias correction applied to TCR pairs. False discovery rates were estimated in a later analysis by permuting HLA or CMV assignments 20 times. A later analysis grouped co-occurring TCRs with DBSCAN, adding TCRdist sequence similarity when clustering within HLA-allele-positive subsets. For co-occurrence clustering, repertoires with fewer than 30,000 or more than 120,000 public chains were excluded, along with several repertoires with anomalous nucleotide sharing. The immuneACCESS repertoire file appears here via TCRdb, limited to in-frame rearrangements. These files lack a portion of the clones; in checked studies, under half of the deficit traces to unresolved V genes, and the cause of the others is not known. From that table come the V and J calls and clone size; the DNA was used to work out D and trimming. The sample has 160,000 or so clones on record, roughly 80% of them singletons. Together, the top ten hold 1.5% to 2% of the sample.

Sample: PBMCs. The clonotype originates from a man younger than 35 in good health and CMV-seronegative. The chain employs TRBV2 and TRBJ2-7; TRBD1 fits 8 bases in the junction. The CDR3 here reads CATSGQVTYEQYF. In nucleotide form, the sequence is TGTGCCACCTCGGGACAGGTAACCTACGAGCAGTACTTC.